The 12 T cell receptor beta chains in this list originate from one sample, sequenced in a study of identical twins. MiXCR was run by TCRdb on the 5' RACE reads, yielding one entry per CDR3 protein. Here the sample spans a few hundred thousand distinct CDR3 sequences, around 9% being singletons. Sequencing was carried out using naive T cells sorted from blood. These receptors were collected from a woman between 45 and 60 years old in good health.

The chain has TRBV27 and TRBJ2-5, with 9 bases lining up with TRBD1. The CDR3 contains 14 residues. Germline CDR1 reads MNHEY; CDR2 reads SMNVEV (reference sequence). V trimming: 7 bases; J trimming: 5 bases; junction bases outside the gene matches: 8. CDR3 DNA: TGTGCCAGCACCCCAACAGGGGGCCTCGAGACCCAGTACTTC. Residues: CASTPTGGLETQYF.

This clonotype was recorded at least ten times. The rearrangement joins TRBV5-1 to TRBJ2-2, with D possibly matching TRBD1 (5 bases). The CDR3 consists of 14 residues. Trimming stripped 7 bases from V and 4 bases from J, with 14 bases between. Germline V gene data show CDR1 as SGHRS and CDR2 as YFSETQ. Written as DNA, the CDR3 is TGCGCCAGCGCGTTGCAGGGTTCCACCGGGGAGCTGTTTTTT. This sequence encodes CASALQGSTGELFF.

This clonotype was detected many times. V and J are TRBV12-3 or TRBV12-4 and TRBJ1-1; D unclear. This CDR3 spans 14 amino acids. Trimming left V 3 bases short and J 0 bases short, with 8 bases between. The CDR3, as DNA: TGTGCCAGCAGTTTCGCATTCATGAACACTGAAGCTTTCTTT. It yields the protein CASSFAFMNTEAFF.

This clonotype has more than one count but fewer than ten. This chain links TRBV12-3 or TRBV12-4 with TRBJ2-7; 9 nucleotides match TRBD2. This CDR3 comprises 14 residues. V was clipped by 6 bases and J by 5 bases; unmatched bases: 8. DNA of the CDR3: TGTGCCAGCAGCCCAGGACTAGCGTCCAACGAGCAGTACGTC. It codes for CASSPGLASNEQYV.

This clonotype was seen only a few times. The rearrangement joins TRBV7-2 to TRBJ2-1; D is tentatively TRBD1 or TRBD2 (5 bases each). Trimming stripped 4 bases from V and 0 bases from J, with 10 bases between. This CDR3 is built from 15 residues. Germline-derived CDR1 and CDR2 are SGHTA and FQGNSA. CDR3 region: CASSSRDASYNEQFF. Here the CDR3 DNA reads TGTGCCAGCAGCTCCCGGGACGCCTCCTACAATGAGCAGTTCTTC.

There are many counts of this clonotype. V usage is TRBV12-3 or TRBV12-4 and J usage is TRBJ2-3; TRBD2 matches 7 bases. Germline trimming cut 6 bases from V and 1 base from J; bases unmatched to any gene: 7. The CDR3 extends over 15 amino acids. The DNA for the CDR3 is TGTGCCAGCAGCCTCCCTAGCGGCCGCACAGATACGCAGTATTTT. Its protein is CASSLPSGRTDTQYF.

A single count supports this clonotype. The V gene is TRBV4-1, the J gene TRBJ1-4; the D is unclear. The CDR3 spans 15 residues. CDR1 is MGHRA and CDR2 is YSYEKL in the germline V gene. V lost 6 bases to trimming and J lost 1 base, with 12 bases between them. In DNA, the CDR3 is TGCGCCAGCAGTACCCCGGGAAAAACTAATGAAAAACTGTTTTTT. It translates to CASSTPGKTNEKLFF.

This clonotype was found a few times. The chain employs TRBV3-1 and TRBJ2-1, with 9 bases identical to TRBD2. V gave up 4 bases and J gave up 0 bases; unmatched junction bases: 7. Germline CDR1 reads LGHDT; CDR2 reads YNNKEL (reference sequence). This CDR3 spans 17 amino acids. CDR3 in amino acids: CASSLGASGASYNEQFF. In nucleotides, the CDR3 is TGTGCCAGCAGCCTCGGGGCTAGCGGGGCCTCCTACAATGAGCAGTTCTTC.

The chain uses TRBV19 and TRBJ2-2, with D possibly matching TRBD2 (6 bases). V lost 4 bases and J 7 bases, leaving 13 bases between the germline ends. CDR3 size: 14 residues. The germline CDR1 and CDR2 sequences are LNHDA and SQIVND (reference sequence). CDR3 coding DNA: TGTGCCAGTAGTAGCGGGGCAGTTGTCGGGGAGCTGTTTTTT. It yields the protein CASSSGAVVGELFF.

This sequence joins TRBV21-1 and TRBJ2-7; the D segment call TRBD1 is taken from the table without a DNA check. TRBV21-1 is a listed pseudogene. The CDR3 is 17 residues long. The CDR3 loop is CASSKAPATPPLYEQYV. The CDR3 nucleotides read TGTGCCAGCAGCAAAGCCCCAGCAACCCCCCCTCTCTACGAGCAGTACGTC.

This clonotype was found a few times. The rearrangement joins TRBV6-2 or TRBV6-3 to TRBJ2-1; 9 bases align to TRBD2. This CDR3 has 17 residues. V shed 6 bases and J 9 bases; nucleotides not matched to a gene: 18. Germline loops: CDR1 MNHEY, CDR2 SVGEGT. CDR3 sequence: CASRLVGLAISMGEQFF. DNA for the CDR3: TGTGCCAGCAGACTAGTTGGACTAGCGATCTCAATGGGTGAGCAGTTCTTC.

This clonotype was recorded a few times. The chain carries TRBV28 and TRBJ2-4, with no clear D. The germline gives CDR1 MDHEN, CDR2 SYDVKM. This CDR3 has 13 residues. Between the trimmed V and J ends, which lost 8 bases and 5 bases, there was a span of 13 bases. The CDR3 is CASGVLTENIQYF. The CDR3 bases are TGTGCCAGCGGGGTGTTGACGGAAAACATTCAGTACTTC.